This T cell receptor beta chain was retrieved from a study of CD8+CD57+ T cells in acquired aplastic anemia. Whole-study results and caveats: Patients versus controls showed no significant CD8+ Simpson's diversity difference.

About this clonotype: The antigen is unknown. Germline and junction disagree at one end, which may indicate a read error.

Genomic DNA constituted the template upon which TCR beta VDJ and CDR3 profiling was performed. TCRdb re-called the reads through MiXCR, storing one row per CDR3 protein. The data contain 150,000 to 200,000 distinct CDR3 sequences, 50% to 75% of them singletons. The germline V gene encodes CDR1 DFQATT and CDR2 SNEGSKA (reference sequence). The CDR3 loop spans 12 amino acids. The sequence came from a human donor with severe aplastic anemia or a healthy control (not recorded which). Sequenced input: sorted CD4+, CD8+, or CD8+CD57+ T cells (not recorded which) from PBMCs. The chain combines TRBV20-1 with TRBJ2-7; D is possibly TRBD1 (6 bases). In nucleotides, the CDR3 is TGCGGTGCCTCCAGGGGACCCGACGAGCAGTACTTC. Its translation: CGASRGPDEQYF.